These T cell receptor beta chains were read from a single sample in a study of shared clonotypes between healthy human individuals. Sequencing used immunoSEQ multiplex PCR; TCRdb keeps in-frame clones, though not all of them. The sample contains about 1,500,000 clones, 96% of which appear only once. Sequencing used naive CD4+ T cells sorted from blood. The receptor set was obtained from a man aged 30 to 45 in good health. The CDR3 runs from the conserved cysteine through the conserved F or W. A D gene is named only where the DNA matches it firmly. Clone size is shown for a subset of rows, as once, few, many or a class of expanded clone.

V: TRBV27; J: TRBJ2-3; size: NA; D: TRBD1; DNA: TGTGCCAGCAGTTTACGAGACAGGGGTACAGATACGCAGTATTTT; CDR3: CASSLRDRGTDTQYF
V: TRBV6-5; J: TRBJ2-7; size: NA; D: TRBD1; DNA: TGTGCCAGCAGTACCAGGGGGCTCGGCTCCTACGAGCAGTACTTC; CDR3: CASSTRGLGSYEQYF
V: TRBV19; J: TRBJ1-1; size: NA; D: NA; DNA: TGTGCCAGTAGACAGGGACACTATATGAACACTGAAGCTTTCTTT; CDR3: CASRQGHYMNTEAFF
V: TRBV7-9; J: TRBJ1-2; size: NA; D: NA; DNA: TGTGCCAGCAGCTCGCACGGGGGGAGCTATGGCTACACCTTC; CDR3: CASSSHGGSYGYTF
V: TRBV15; J: TRBJ1-3; size: NA; D: TRBD1; DNA: TGTGCCACCAGCAGAACCGGGACAGTAAGAAACACCATATATTTT; CDR3: CATSRTGTVRNTIYF
V: TRBV5-1; J: TRBJ2-2; size: once; D: NA; DNA: TGCGCCAGCAGCTTGGGCAGGGCGAACACCGGGGAGCTGTTTTTT; CDR3: CASSLGRANTGELFF
V: TRBV10-3; J: TRBJ2-2; size: NA; D: TRBD2; DNA: TGTGCCATCAGTTACGGACTAGCGGGATACGGGGAGCTGTTTTTT; CDR3: CAISYGLAGYGELFF
V: TRBV18; J: TRBJ2-2; size: NA; D: TRBD1; DNA: TGTGCCAGCACACCCGGGACAGGGAGATCCACCGGGGAGCTGTTTTTT; CDR3: CASTPGTGRSTGELFF
V: TRBV6-6; J: TRBJ1-1; size: NA; D: TRBD1; DNA: TGTGCCAGCAGTAGACAGGGGAACACTGAAGCTTTCTTT; CDR3: CASSRQGNTEAFF
V: TRBV21-1; J: TRBJ2-3; size: NA; D: NA; DNA: TGTGCCAGCGGGACAACCACGACAGGGCTTAGCACAGATACGCAGTATTTT; CDR3: CASGTTTTGLSTDTQYF
V: TRBV18; J: TRBJ1-4; size: NA; D: NA; DNA: TGTGCCAGCTCACTAGAGGTGGTCAGGTCGGATGAAAAACTGTTTTTT; CDR3: CASSLEVVRSDEKLFF
V: TRBV10-3; J: TRBJ2-7; size: NA; D: NA; DNA: TGTGCCATCAGATCACAGGGCCTCGAGCAGTACTTC; CDR3: CAIRSQGLEQYF
V: TRBV18; J: TRBJ2-2; size: NA; D: NA; DNA: TGTGCCAGCTCACCATTGCGCAGAACGATGCCGGAGAACACCGGGGAGCTGTTTTTT; CDR3: CASSPLRRTMPENTGELFF
V: TRBV4-1; J: TRBJ2-5; size: NA; D: NA; DNA: TGCGCCAGCAGCCAAGCTGGTAGTGGGCTAGCCTTTGAGACCCAGTACTTC; CDR3: CASSQAGSGLAFETQYF
V: TRBV9; J: TRBJ1-2; size: NA; D: NA; DNA: TGTGCCAGCAGCGTTATGCCGGGACAACTATATGGCTACACCTTC; CDR3: CASSVMPGQLYGYTF
V: TRBV21-1; J: TRBJ1-2; size: NA; D: NA; DNA: TGTGCCAGCAGCGCATCTACGCTGAGCTACACCTTC; CDR3: CASSASTLSYTF
V: TRBV5-1; J: TRBJ1-4; size: NA; D: NA; DNA: TGCGCCAGCAGCGGCACAGGGACAACTAGCGAAAAACTGTTTTTT; CDR3: CASSGTGTTSEKLFF
V: TRBV21-1; J: TRBJ2-7; size: once; D: NA; DNA: TGTGCCAGCAGCAAATCAACAGGGTGCTGCTGTCCGACCTACGAGCAGTACTTC; CDR3: CASSKSTGCCCPTYEQYF
V: TRBV15; J: TRBJ2-3; size: NA; D: NA; DNA: TGTGCCACCAGCAGAGATCCGACCCCCACAGATACGCAGTATTTT; CDR3: CATSRDPTPTDTQYF
V: TRBV27; J: TRBJ2-4; size: NA; D: NA; DNA: TGTGCCAGCAGTCCGACACTCAGGGGGGGGTCGCTTGGAGCCAAAAACATTCAGTACTTC; CDR3: CASSPTLRGGSLGAKNIQYF
V: TRBV5-1; J: TRBJ2-1; size: NA; D: TRBD2; DNA: TGCGCCAGCAGCTTGACACTAACAGGGGTTCAATTCCCGGGACTAGCGAATTACAATGAGCAGTTCTTC; CDR3: CASSLTLTGVQFPGLANYNEQFF
V: TRBV18; J: TRBJ1-2; size: NA; D: NA; DNA: TGTGCCAGCTCACCCGGGGGGCGCGACTATGGCTACACCTTC; CDR3: CASSPGGRDYGYTF
V: TRBV11-3; J: TRBJ2-1; size: NA; D: NA; DNA: TGTGCCAGCAGCAGCGGAACTTACAATGAGCAGTTCTTC; CDR3: CASSSGTYNEQFF
V: TRBV7-2; J: TRBJ2-1; size: NA; D: NA; DNA: TGTGCCAGCAGCTCGCGGCCGTATGAGCAGTTCTTC; CDR3: CASSSRPYEQFF
V: TRBV7-6; J: TRBJ2-5; size: NA; D: NA; DNA: TGTGCCAGCAGCATTCAAACGGTTGAAGAGACCCAGTACTTC; CDR3: CASSIQTVEETQYF
V: TRBV6-6; J: TRBJ1-2; size: NA; D: NA; DNA: TGTGCCAGCAGTTACGAGGGGGTTTATGGCTACACCTTC; CDR3: CASSYEGVYGYTF
V: TRBV7-2; J: TRBJ2-7; size: NA; D: TRBD2; DNA: TGTGCCAGCAGCTTGGGCGGGAGGGATTCCTACGAGCAGTACTTC; CDR3: CASSLGGRDSYEQYF
V: TRBV5-1; J: TRBJ1-2; size: NA; D: NA; DNA: TGCGCCAGCTCCAATAGGTCCCAATTTACGGGCTACACCTTC; CDR3: CASSNRSQFTGYTF
V: TRBV11-2; J: TRBJ2-7; size: NA; D: TRBD2; DNA: TGTGCCAGCAGCCTAGGGGCTAGCGGGCACTACGAGCAGTACTTC; CDR3: CASSLGASGHYEQYF
V: TRBV28; J: TRBJ1-5; size: NA; D: NA; DNA: TGTGCCAGCAGTTCACCCTCCTATCAGCCCCAGCATTTT; CDR3: CASSSPSYQPQHF
V: TRBV28; J: TRBJ2-5; size: NA; D: TRBD2; DNA: TGTGCCAGCAGTTTAGCCCTTCTAGCGGGAGTGGGAGAGACCCAGTACTTC; CDR3: CASSLALLAGVGETQYF
V: TRBV10-3; J: TRBJ2-2; size: NA; D: TRBD1; DNA: TGTGCCATCAGTGCCGGGTTTCGAGGGACAGGGCCTACCGGGGAGCTGTTTTTT; CDR3: CAISAGFRGTGPTGELFF
V: TRBV7-9; J: TRBJ2-1; size: NA; D: NA; DNA: TGTGCCAGCAGCTTAGCAGTATTAGGAGGGAGCGGGAATGAGCAGTTCTTC; CDR3: CASSLAVLGGSGNEQFF
V: TRBV30; J: TRBJ2-7; size: NA; D: NA; DNA: TGTGCCTGGAGTGTGCGGCAACTGAGCTCCTACGAGCAGTACTTC; CDR3: CAWSVRQLSSYEQYF
V: TRBV5-1; J: TRBJ2-2; size: once; D: NA; DNA: TGCGCCAGCAGCTTGGACTTTAAGACCGGGGAGCTGTTTTTT; CDR3: CASSLDFKTGELFF
V: TRBV6-6; J: TRBJ2-7; size: NA; D: NA; DNA: TGTGCCAGCAGTTCAAGGATAACCGTCCACGAGCAGTACTTC; CDR3: CASSSRITVHEQYF
V: TRBV9; J: TRBJ2-1; size: NA; D: NA; DNA: TGTGCCAGCAGCGCCTCAGGGGCTCCCTACAATGAGCAGTTCTTC; CDR3: CASSASGAPYNEQFF
V: TRBV5-5; J: TRBJ2-1; size: NA; D: NA; DNA: TGTGCCAGCAGCCGAGGGACAACCTACAATGAGCAGTTCTTC; CDR3: CASSRGTTYNEQFF
V: TRBV2; J: TRBJ2-1; size: NA; D: TRBD2; DNA: TGTGCCAGCAGTGCCCGCCCTAGACTAGCGGGAACCTACAATGAGCAGTTCTTC; CDR3: CASSARPRLAGTYNEQFF
V: TRBV6-4; J: TRBJ2-2; size: NA; D: NA; DNA: TGTGCCAGCAGTGAGACGATCTCGAACACCGGGGAGCTGTTTTTT; CDR3: CASSETISNTGELFF
V: TRBV5-1; J: TRBJ2-4; size: NA; D: NA; DNA: TGCGCCAGCAGCGAACCGCAGGGGACCAAAAACATTCAGTACTTC; CDR3: CASSEPQGTKNIQYF
V: TRBV28; J: TRBJ2-7; size: NA; D: NA; DNA: TGTGCCAGCAGTTCGGGACCGGGCTACGAGCAGTACTTC; CDR3: CASSSGPGYEQYF
V: TRBV28; J: TRBJ2-5; size: NA; D: NA; DNA: TGTGCCAGCAGCCCGAAGGGTTGGTGGGGTTTGGGAGAGACCCAGTACTTC; CDR3: CASSPKGWWGLGETQYF
V: TRBV7-2; J: TRBJ2-1; size: NA; D: TRBD2; DNA: TGTGCCAGCAGCCCGGGGCGGGAGGGCTTCCATGAGCAGTTCTTC; CDR3: CASSPGREGFHEQFF
V: TRBV28; J: TRBJ1-2; size: NA; D: NA; DNA: TGTGCCAGCAGTTTGTGGGGGGCGGCCTATGGCTACACCTTC; CDR3: CASSLWGAAYGYTF
V: TRBV18; J: TRBJ2-5; size: NA; D: TRBD2; DNA: TGTGCCAGCTCAACTTTTCCCGGGACTAGCGGGAAAGAGACCCAGTACTTC; CDR3: CASSTFPGTSGKETQYF
V: TRBV5-1; J: TRBJ1-5; size: NA; D: NA; DNA: TGCGCCACCATAATTCAGCCCCAGCATTTT; CDR3: CATIIQPQHF
V: TRBV28; J: TRBJ1-2; size: NA; D: NA; DNA: TGTGCCAGCAGCTCGAAGAAGGGCCTACTAGCTAACTATGGCTACACCTTC; CDR3: CASSSKKGLLANYGYTF
V: TRBV10-3; J: TRBJ2-5; size: NA; D: NA; DNA: TGTGCCATCGCTTATTTGATGACGGAGACCCAGTACTTC; CDR3: CAIAYLMTETQYF